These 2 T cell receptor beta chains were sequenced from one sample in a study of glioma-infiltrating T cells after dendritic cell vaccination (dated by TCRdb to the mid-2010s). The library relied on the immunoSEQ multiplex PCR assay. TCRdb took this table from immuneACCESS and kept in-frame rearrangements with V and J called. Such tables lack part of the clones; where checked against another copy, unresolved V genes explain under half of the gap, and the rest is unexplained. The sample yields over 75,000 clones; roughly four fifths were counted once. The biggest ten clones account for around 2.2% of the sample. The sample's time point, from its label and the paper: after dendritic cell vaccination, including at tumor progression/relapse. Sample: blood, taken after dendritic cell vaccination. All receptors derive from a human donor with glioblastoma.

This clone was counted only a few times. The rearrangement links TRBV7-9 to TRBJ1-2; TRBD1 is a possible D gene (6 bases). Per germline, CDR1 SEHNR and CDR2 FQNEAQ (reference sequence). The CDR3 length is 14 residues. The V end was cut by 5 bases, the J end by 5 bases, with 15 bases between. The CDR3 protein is CASSPDGQSYGYTF. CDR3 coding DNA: TGTGCCAGCAGCCCCGACGGACAGTCTTATGGCTACACCTTC.

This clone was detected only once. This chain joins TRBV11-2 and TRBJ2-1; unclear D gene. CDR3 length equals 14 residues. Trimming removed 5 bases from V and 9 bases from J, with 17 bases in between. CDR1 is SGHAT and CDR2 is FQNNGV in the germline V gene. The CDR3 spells CASSPPYGRVEQFF. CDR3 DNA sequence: TGTGCCAGCAGCCCTCCATATGGGCGTGTTGAGCAGTTCTTC.